This TCR beta chain was observed in a study of control samples from healthy donors and cancer patients. Profiling relied on immunoSEQ multiplex PCR, and the TCRdb table lists in-frame clones only, not all of them. The profile shows roughly 150,000 clones, more than 85% of them singletons. Germline V lookup: CDR1 MNHEY, CDR2 SMNVEV (reference sequence). CDR3 length equals 15 residues. V lost 6 bases and J 6 bases, leaving 18 bases between the germline ends. The sequenced sample was blood. The receptor comes from a man aged 45 to 65 in good health. The chain couples TRBV27 to TRBJ1-5; D gene unclear. CDR3 sequence: CASRNSWPPGQPQHF. The CDR3 nucleotides are TGTGCCAGCAGAAACTCGTGGCCTCCGGGTCAGCCCCAGCATTTT.